These T cell receptor beta chains were read from a single sample in a study of blood T cell repertoires in COVID-19. Measured with immunoSEQ multiplex PCR; TCRdb has only the in-frame clones, and not every one. The data contain under 450,000 clones, roughly 84% of them singletons. Sequencing was carried out using PBMCs or T cells enriched from blood (not recorded which). Every receptor here comes from a woman in her twenties or thirties who had recovered from COVID-19. The CDR3 runs from the conserved cysteine through the conserved F or W. D genes are given only for firm matches. Some rows mark clone size as missing; the rest say once, few, many or name a class of expanded clone.

abundance: .
d_gene: TRBD2
j_gene: TRBJ2-2
v_gene: TRBV7-8
CDR3aa: CASSSTSGGARGTGELFF
CDR3nt: TGTGCCAGCAGTTCAACTAGCGGGGGTGCAAGAGGCACCGGGGAGCTGTTTTTT

abundance: .
d_gene: .
j_gene: TRBJ1-1
v_gene: TRBV28
CDR3aa: CASSTGHREAFF
CDR3nt: TGTGCCAGCAGTACCGGACACCGTGAAGCTTTCTTT

abundance: .
d_gene: .
j_gene: TRBJ2-1
v_gene: TRBV7-2
CDR3aa: CASSVGAGSEQFF
CDR3nt: TGTGCCAGCAGCGTAGGGGCCGGCTCTGAGCAGTTCTTC

abundance: .
d_gene: .
j_gene: TRBJ1-5
v_gene: TRBV5-1
CDR3aa: CASSLEGGNQPQHF
CDR3nt: TGCGCCAGCAGCTTGGAGGGGGGCAATCAGCCCCAGCATTTT

abundance: .
d_gene: TRBD1
j_gene: TRBJ2-5
v_gene: TRBV9
CDR3aa: CASSVGYRGQETQYF
CDR3nt: TGTGCCAGCAGCGTAGGGTACAGGGGGCAAGAGACCCAGTACTTC

abundance: .
d_gene: TRBD2
j_gene: TRBJ2-7
v_gene: TRBV7-3
CDR3aa: CASSPGLRPYEQYF
CDR3nt: TGTGCCAGCAGCCCGGGACTACGCCCCTACGAGCAGTACTTC

abundance: .
d_gene: .
j_gene: TRBJ2-7
v_gene: TRBV10-2
CDR3aa: CASSHLVRRKSAPHEQYF
CDR3nt: TGCGCCAGCAGCCACCTAGTTCGACGGAAATCAGCGCCGCACGAGCAGTACTTC

abundance: once
d_gene: TRBD2
j_gene: TRBJ2-1
v_gene: TRBV7-2
CDR3aa: CASSLASGRARRGDEQFF
CDR3nt: TGTGCCAGCAGCTTAGCAAGCGGGAGGGCCCGGCGCGGGGATGAGCAGTTCTTC

abundance: once
d_gene: .
j_gene: TRBJ1-4
v_gene: TRBV6-5
CDR3aa: CASRGSEKLFF
CDR3nt: TGTGCCAGCAGGGGCTCGGAAAAACTGTTTTTT

abundance: .
d_gene: .
j_gene: TRBJ1-5
v_gene: TRBV28
CDR3aa: CATRREGNQPQHF
CDR3nt: TGTGCCACAAGGAGGGAAGGCAATCAGCCCCAGCATTTT

abundance: .
d_gene: TRBD1
j_gene: TRBJ2-1
v_gene: TRBV29-1
CDR3aa: CSVERGTARGSVF
CDR3nt: TGCAGCGTTGAGAGAGGGACAGCCAGGGGCTCGGTCTTC

abundance: once
d_gene: TRBD2
j_gene: TRBJ2-3
v_gene: TRBV3-1/TRBV3-2
CDR3aa: CASSSSGGTDTQYF
CDR3nt: TGTGCCAGCAGCTCTAGCGGGGGCACAGATACGCAGTATTTT

abundance: .
d_gene: .
j_gene: TRBJ1-1
v_gene: TRBV6-4
CDR3aa: CATKDTSNTEAFF
CDR3nt: TGTGCCACAAAGGACACTTCGAACACTGAAGCTTTCTTT

abundance: once
d_gene: .
j_gene: TRBJ1-3
v_gene: TRBV30
CDR3aa: CAWNRDFSGNTIYF
CDR3nt: TGTGCCTGGAACCGGGACTTCTCTGGAAACACCATATATTTT

abundance: .
d_gene: .
j_gene: TRBJ1-6
v_gene: TRBV27
CDR3aa: CASSLGDVPSPLHF
CDR3nt: TGTGCCAGCAGTTTAGGAGACGTGCCTTCACCCCTCCACTTT

abundance: .
d_gene: TRBD1
j_gene: TRBJ1-4
v_gene: TRBV7-8
CDR3aa: CASSFAGTGGEKLFF
CDR3nt: TGTGCCAGCAGCTTCGCCGGGACAGGGGGGGAAAAACTGTTTTTT

abundance: .
d_gene: .
j_gene: TRBJ2-2
v_gene: TRBV6-5
CDR3aa: CAMSGLSNTGELFF
CDR3nt: TGTGCCATGTCGGGACTCTCCAACACCGGGGAGCTGTTTTTT

abundance: few
d_gene: .
j_gene: TRBJ1-1
v_gene: TRBV7-8
CDR3aa: CASSAGMNTEAFF
CDR3nt: TGTGCCAGCAGCGCAGGGATGAACACTGAAGCTTTCTTT

abundance: .
d_gene: .
j_gene: TRBJ1-5
v_gene: TRBV27
CDR3aa: CASSSSGQPQHF
CDR3nt: TGTGCCAGCAGTTCCTCGGGTCAGCCCCAGCATTTT

abundance: .
d_gene: .
j_gene: TRBJ1-5
v_gene: TRBV14
CDR3aa: CASSRGGFGQPQHF
CDR3nt: TGTGCCAGCTCTCGGGGAGGGTTTGGGCAGCCCCAGCATTTT

abundance: .
d_gene: .
j_gene: TRBJ2-5
v_gene: TRBV28
CDR3aa: CASSLMGGQETQYF
CDR3nt: TGTGCCAGCAGTTTAATGGGGGGCCAAGAGACCCAGTACTTC

abundance: .
d_gene: .
j_gene: TRBJ2-5
v_gene: TRBV7-7
CDR3aa: CASSPQFLGTQYF
CDR3nt: TGTGCTAGCAGCCCCCAGTTTCTAGGGACCCAGTACTTC

abundance: .
d_gene: TRBD1
j_gene: TRBJ1-1
v_gene: TRBV3-1/TRBV3-2
CDR3aa: CASSRAPTGEGFEAFF
CDR3nt: TGTGCCAGCAGCCGAGCCCCGACAGGGGAGGGATTTGAAGCTTTCTTT

abundance: .
d_gene: .
j_gene: TRBJ1-2
v_gene: TRBV19
CDR3aa: CASSISRGYTF
CDR3nt: TGTGCCAGTAGTATTTCCCGGGGCTACACCTTC

abundance: .
d_gene: .
j_gene: TRBJ1-2
v_gene: TRBV12-3/TRBV12-4
CDR3aa: CASSLARGGYTF
CDR3nt: TGTGCCAGCAGTTTAGCCCGCGGCGGCTACACCTTC

abundance: .
d_gene: .
j_gene: TRBJ2-3
v_gene: TRBV28
CDR3aa: CASRNAVGQLIYTQYF
CDR3nt: TGTGCCAGCAGAAACGCCGTTGGACAGTTGATCTATACGCAGTATTTT

abundance: .
d_gene: TRBD2
j_gene: TRBJ2-2
v_gene: TRBV7-9
CDR3aa: CASSMGLAGVAGELFF
CDR3nt: TGTGCCAGCAGCATGGGACTAGCGGGGGTTGCCGGGGAGCTGTTTTTT

abundance: .
d_gene: TRBD2
j_gene: TRBJ2-1
v_gene: TRBV7-2
CDR3aa: CASSLTSGSYEQFF
CDR3nt: TGTGCCAGCAGCTTGACTAGCGGGAGTTACGAGCAGTTCTTC